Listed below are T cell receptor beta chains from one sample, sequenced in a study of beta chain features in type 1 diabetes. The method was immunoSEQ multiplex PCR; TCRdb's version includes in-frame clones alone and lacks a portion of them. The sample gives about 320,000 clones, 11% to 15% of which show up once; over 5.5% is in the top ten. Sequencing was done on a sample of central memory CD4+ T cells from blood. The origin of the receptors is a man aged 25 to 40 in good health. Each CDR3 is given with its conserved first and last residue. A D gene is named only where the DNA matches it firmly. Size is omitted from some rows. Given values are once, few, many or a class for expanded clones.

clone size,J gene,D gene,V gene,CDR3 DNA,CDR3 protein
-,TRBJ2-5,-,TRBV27,TGTGCCAGCAGTACTAGGACAGCGCGGGCGGAGACCCAGTACTTC,CASSTRTARAETQYF
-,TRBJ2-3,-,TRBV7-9,TGTGCCAGCAGCCAGATGATTGGGGGAACAGATACGCAGTATTTT,CASSQMIGGTDTQYF
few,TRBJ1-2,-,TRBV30,TGTGCCTGGAGTGTATGGGATGAGACGCGCGGCTACACCTTC,CAWSVWDETRGYTF
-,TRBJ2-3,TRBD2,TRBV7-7,TGTGCCAGCCGGCGGGAGAGCACAGATACGCAGTATTTT,CASRRESTDTQYF
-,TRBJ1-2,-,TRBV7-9,TGTGCCAGCGCAGACGACAGGAAGGGCCCCTATGGCTACACCTTC,CASADDRKGPYGYTF
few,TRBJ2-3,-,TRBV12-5,TGTGCTAGCAGGGGTGATACAGATACGCAGTATTTT,CASRGDTDTQYF
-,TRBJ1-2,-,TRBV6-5,TGTGCCAGCAGGTCGACGGTCTATGGCTACACCTTC,CASRSTVYGYTF
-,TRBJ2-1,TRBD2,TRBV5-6,TGTGCCAGCAGCCCGCCCCAGGGGAGCGGGGGAAGCTCCTACAATGAGCAGTTCTTC,CASSPPQGSGGSSYNEQFF
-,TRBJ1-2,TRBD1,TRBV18,TGTGCCAGCTCACATTCCGGGACAGGAAGTGGCTACACCTTC,CASSHSGTGSGYTF
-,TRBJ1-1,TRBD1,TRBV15,TGTGCCACCAGCAGAGACCCAACAGGGGGCGAAGCTTTCTTT,CATSRDPTGGEAFF
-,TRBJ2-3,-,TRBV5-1,TGCGCCAGCAGCTTGTCGAGGTCAGATACGCAGTATTTT,CASSLSRSDTQYF
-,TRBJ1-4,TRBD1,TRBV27,TGTGCCAGCAGTTTAGGCAGGGGGCTTGAAAAACTGTTTTTT,CASSLGRGLEKLFF
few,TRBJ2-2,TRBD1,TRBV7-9,TGTGCCAGCAGCTTTTACCCCGGGACAGGGAGAACCGGGGAGCTGTTTTTT,CASSFYPGTGRTGELFF
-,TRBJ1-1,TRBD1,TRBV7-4,TGTGCCAGCAGCTTCTCTGACATGTGGGGACAGGGTATTTGTGAAACTGAAGCTTTCTTT,CASSFSDMWGQGICETEAFF
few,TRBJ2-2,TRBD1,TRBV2,TGTGCCAGCAGTTGGACAGGGGGCATCACCGGGGAGCTGTTTTTT,CASSWTGGITGELFF
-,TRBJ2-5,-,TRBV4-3,TGCGCCAGCAGCCCTGGGCAGGTGGGGGAGACCCAGTACTTC,CASSPGQVGETQYF
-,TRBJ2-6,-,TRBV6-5,TGTGCCTGCCGTTCGACGTTCTCTGGGGCCAACGTCCTGACTTTC,CACRSTFSGANVLTF